Listed below are T cell receptor beta chains from one sample, sequenced in a study of blood T cells in healthy people across ages. TCRdb re-called the 5' RACE reads with MiXCR, one entry per CDR3 protein. The table includes approximately 850,000 distinct CDR3 sequences, around 45% detected once. Material for sequencing was blood. These receptors were obtained from a man aged 55 to 69 in good health. Each CDR3 is given without its conserved first and last residue. Fields, in order: CDR3 protein, V gene, J gene, D gene. A D gene is named only where the DNA matches it firmly.

CDR3 protein: ASSLGDRANNEQF
V gene: TRBV5-1
J gene: TRBJ2-1
D gene: TRBD1

CDR3 protein: ASSTGTRGDIQY
V gene: TRBV5-1
J gene: TRBJ2-4
D gene: TRBD2

CDR3 protein: ASSAQGLGYEQY
V gene: TRBV6-1
J gene: TRBJ2-7
D gene: -

CDR3 protein: ASSSHHPGQPYEQY
V gene: TRBV7-2
J gene: TRBJ2-7
D gene: -

CDR3 protein: ASSYRPRGKGTDTQY
V gene: TRBV6-5
J gene: TRBJ2-3
D gene: TRBD1

CDR3 protein: SGAREQTQY
V gene: TRBV29-1
J gene: TRBJ2-5
D gene: -

CDR3 protein: ASSFGGQVREQY
V gene: TRBV7-2
J gene: TRBJ2-7
D gene: TRBD1

CDR3 protein: ASTAGGYNEQF
V gene: TRBV12-3/TRBV12-4
J gene: TRBJ2-1
D gene: TRBD2

CDR3 protein: ASSQSPPVYSYNEQF
V gene: TRBV4-3
J gene: TRBJ2-1
D gene: -

CDR3 protein: ASEGQDIYEQY
V gene: TRBV2
J gene: TRBJ2-7
D gene: TRBD1

CDR3 protein: ASSQGAGSNEQF
V gene: TRBV4-3
J gene: TRBJ2-1
D gene: -

CDR3 protein: SARVGTGGGEQF
V gene: TRBV20-1
J gene: TRBJ2-1
D gene: TRBD1

CDR3 protein: ASSRTGEMWEQY
V gene: TRBV6-5
J gene: TRBJ2-7
D gene: TRBD1

CDR3 protein: ASSGDRIYGYT
V gene: TRBV2
J gene: TRBJ1-2
D gene: TRBD1

CDR3 protein: SVAGNEDGYT
V gene: TRBV29-1
J gene: TRBJ1-2
D gene: -

CDR3 protein: ASSEEDRVSSYEQY
V gene: TRBV2
J gene: TRBJ2-7
D gene: TRBD1

CDR3 protein: ASSQAGTGVTEAF
V gene: TRBV3-1
J gene: TRBJ1-1
D gene: TRBD1

CDR3 protein: ASRTRPGGYEQF
V gene: TRBV2
J gene: TRBJ2-1
D gene: TRBD1

CDR3 protein: ASSRKRTPTNEKLF
V gene: TRBV7-2
J gene: TRBJ1-4
D gene: -

CDR3 protein: ASSPDRGLTGELF
V gene: TRBV6-9
J gene: TRBJ2-2
D gene: TRBD1

CDR3 protein: ATGLWGTDTQY
V gene: TRBV24-1
J gene: TRBJ2-3
D gene: -

CDR3 protein: ASSWVGWNAEAF
V gene: TRBV12-3/TRBV12-4
J gene: TRBJ1-1
D gene: -

CDR3 protein: ASWDRAGYT
V gene: TRBV12-3/TRBV12-4
J gene: TRBJ1-2
D gene: TRBD1

CDR3 protein: ASSLDGGQVYNEQF
V gene: TRBV5-1
J gene: TRBJ2-1
D gene: -

CDR3 protein: ASSLPWGQGNQPQH
V gene: TRBV28
J gene: TRBJ1-5
D gene: TRBD1

CDR3 protein: ATSIRRQADSPLH
V gene: TRBV15
J gene: TRBJ1-6
D gene: -